This T cell receptor (beta chain) came from a study of blood T cells in healthy people across ages. A remark on this clonotype: Its antigen is not identified.

PCR was performed a second time for roughly 7 to 11 cycles using a sample-barcoded 5' primer and a J-beta primer mix. Each of the cDNA molecules was tagged by a template-switch adaptor with 12 random nucleotides. Each CDR3 protein is one row after TCRdb ran MiXCR on the 5' RACE reads. This table holds some 640,000 distinct CDR3 sequences, more than 40% found once. Per sample, extraction of total RNA gave at least 5 micrograms in every case. Study-level results: Whereas aged donors had fewer naive CD4+ cells, long-lived donors had more of them and higher diversity. Because sorting was not performed, PBMCs prevented conclusive naive versus antigen-experienced comparison.

The sequenced sample was blood. This sequence originates from a woman aged 55-75 years in good health.

CDR3: CASSREAGFYEQYF. In DNA form, the CDR3 reads TGCGCCAGCAGCCGAGAGGCAGGGTTCTACGAGCAGTACTTC. This chain joins TRBV4-3 and TRBJ2-7; weak D call: TRBD1 (5 bases). In germline, CDR1 is LGHNA, CDR2 YSLEER. The CDR3 length is 14 residues. V was pared by 4 bases and J by 3 bases, with 13 bases between.